The 24 T cell receptor beta chains reported below all come from one sample, sequenced in a study of cytomegalovirus exposure and HLA in healthy donors. PCR was performed using 60 Vbeta and 13 Jbeta primers. TCRdb's table, derived via immunoSEQ multiplex PCR, lists solely in-frame clones and lacks some. The sample records over 120,000 clones, 78% being singletons. Material: PBMCs. The receptors derive from a female donor in good health and CMV-seronegative.

The chain uses TRBV12-5 and TRBJ2-5, with 8 positions matching TRBD1. The end of the DNA aligns better with TRBJ2-7, so the J call may be wrong. The V gene's germline CDR1 is LGHNT and CDR2 FRNRAP. The CDR3 spans 16 residues. The CDR3 DNA reads TGTGCTAGTGGTTCTCGTTGGGACAGGACCTCCTACGAGCAGTACTTC. Its protein is CASGSRWDRTSYEQYF.

This chain uses TRBV7-2 with TRBJ2-7; 8 positions match TRBD2. The CDR3 runs to 14 residues. Losses at the gene ends were 5 bases for V and 3 bases for J; bases not matched to a gene: 6. Germline V lookup: CDR1 SGHTA, CDR2 FQGNSA. CDR3 bases: TGTGCCAGCAGCACCTTAGCGGGACTCTACGAGCAGTACTTC. Protein: CASSTLAGLYEQYF.

The rearrangement uses TRBV19 and TRBJ2-5, with 8 nucleotides matching TRBD1. Germline loops: CDR1 LNHDA, CDR2 SQIVND (reference sequence). The CDR3 is 16 residues long. V lost 6 bases, J lost 2 bases, and 11 bases stayed unmatched. Written as DNA, the CDR3 is TGTGCCAGTAGGACGGGGACAGGCGCACTACAAGAGACCCAGTACTTC. Residues: CASRTGTGALQETQYF.

Only one count was recorded for this clone. V usage is TRBV11-2 and J usage is TRBJ2-1, with D unclear. The germline CDR1 and CDR2 sequences are SGHAT and FQNNGV. The length of the CDR3 is 15 residues. V dropped 2 bases and J dropped 6 bases, with 14 bases sitting between them. CDR3 region: CASSLTASFGNEQFF. CDR3 bases: TGTGCCAGCAGCTTAACGGCTAGTTTTGGCAATGAGCAGTTCTTC.

This rearrangement joins TRBV30 to TRBJ1-1, with TRBD1 matching 8 bases. Germline V gene sequence: CDR1 GTSNPN, CDR2 SVGIG (reference sequence). Trimming cost V 5 bases and J 1 base; bases outside gene matches: 3. The CDR3 sequence is 13 residues long. The CDR3 DNA follows: TGTGCCTGGGGGACAGGAGGGAACACTGAAGCTTTCTTT. Translating gives CAWGTGGNTEAFF. Looking up the rest from reference TRBV30 and TRBJ1-1 gives the full variable domain: SQTIHQWPATLVQPVGSPLSLECTVEGTSNPNLYWYRQAAGRGLQLLFYSVGIGQISSEVPQNLSASRPQDRQFILSSKKLLLSDSGFYLCAWGTGGNTEAFFGQGTRLTVV.

This clone was seen only a few times. The V call is TRBV5-6, the J call TRBJ1-1, with D maybe TRBD1 (5 bases). CDR3 length: 16 amino acids. CDR1 and CDR2 (germline): SGHDT, YYEEEE. Trimming left V 0 bases short and J 2 bases short, with 14 bases between. The CDR3 bases are TGTGCCAGCAGCTTGGGAGCAGGGTACCCTAACACTGAAGCTTTCTTT. This encodes CASSLGAGYPNTEAFF.

This clone was detected only a few times. This sequence joins TRBV4-1 and TRBJ2-5, with D maybe TRBD2 (6 bases). CDR3 length: 14 amino acids. The ends were cut back, 1 base at V and 5 bases at J, with 11 bases in the middle. Germline V gene data show CDR1 as MGHRA and CDR2 as YSYEKL. The CDR3 protein is CASSQVLGRETQYF. The CDR3 DNA sequence: TGCGCCAGCAGCCAAGTCCTGGGGAGGGAGACCCAGTACTTC.

The CDR3, as DNA: TGTGCCAGCAGCCAAGGACTAGACACCGGGGAGCTGTTTTTT. Amino acid sequence: CASSQGLDTGELFF. The chain recombines TRBV14 with TRBJ2-2, with D perhaps matching TRBD2 (6 bases). The V gene lost 1 base and the J gene lost 3 bases, with 6 bases spanning the gap. Germline CDR1 SGHDN, CDR2 FVKESK. The CDR3 runs to 14 residues. The variable domain in full, completed from reference TRBV14 and TRBJ2-2, reads EAGVTQFPSHSVIEKGQTVTLRCDPISGHDNLYWYRRVMGKEIKFLLHFVKESKQDESGMPNNRFLAERTGGTYSTLKVQPAELEDSGVYFCASSQGLDTGELFFGEGSRLTVL.

V usage is TRBV11-2 and J usage is TRBJ2-7, with D maybe TRBD1 (5 bases). V was shortened by 0 bases and J by 5 bases, with 11 bases between the two germline ends. Germline V gives CDR1 SGHAT, CDR2 FQNNGV. This CDR3 has 14 residues. CDR3 residues: CASSLDPARDEQYF. CDR3 bases: TGTGCCAGCAGCTTAGATCCCGCCAGGGACGAGCAGTACTTC.

V and J are TRBV30 and TRBJ1-5; D gene ambiguous. This CDR3 is 14 amino acids long. The germline V gene encodes CDR1 GTSNPN and CDR2 SVGIG (reference sequence). Trimming took 0 bases from V and 4 from J, leaving 10 bases between them. The CDR3 region has the DNA TGTGCCTGGAGTGTACTTCTATCTAATCAGCCCCAGCATTTT. As protein: CAWSVLLSNQPQHF.

The chain carries TRBV7-9 and TRBJ1-6; tentatively, D is TRBD1 (5 bases). The V gene lost 3 bases and the J gene lost 5 bases, with 8 bases spanning the gap. The CDR3 totals 14 residues. Germline V lookup: CDR1 SEHNR, CDR2 FQNEAQ (reference sequence). DNA of the CDR3: TGTGCCAGCAGCTTCAGACAGAATAATTCACCCCTCCACTTT. Translated: CASSFRQNNSPLHF. Based on the CDR3 plus reference TRBV7-9 and TRBJ1-6, the full variable domain is DTGVSQNPRHKITKRGQNVTFRCDPISEHNRLYWYRQTLGQGPEFLTYFQNEAQLEKSRLLSDRFSAERPKGSFSTLEIQRTEQGDSAMYLCASSFRQNNSPLHFGNGTRLTVT.

This clone has only a few counts. The chain carries TRBV6-6 and TRBJ2-2; 7 nucleotides match TRBD2. The CDR3 sequence is 15 residues long. Germline loops: CDR1 MNHNY, CDR2 SVGAGI (reference sequence). V was pared by 6 bases and J by 1 base, with 5 bases of the junction left unmatched. The CDR3 protein is CASRSGGRNTGELFF. In nucleotides, the CDR3 is TGTGCCAGCAGGTCCGGGGGGAGGAACACCGGGGAGCTGTTTTTT.

This clone was seen once. V gene TRBV7-6 combines with J gene TRBJ1-3; TRBD1 agrees at 12 bases. CDR1 and CDR2 from the germline V gene are SGHVS and FNYEAQ. The CDR3 loop spans 17 amino acids. With 3 bases clipped from V and 0 bases from J, the junction kept 3 bases outside the gene matches. CDR3 in DNA: TGTGCCAGCAGCTTGGGACAGGGGGCCTCCTCTGGAAACACCATATATTTT. Its translation: CASSLGQGASSGNTIYF.

This clone was picked up one time. CDR3 nucleotide sequence: TGTGCCAGCAGTATAAGCTGGGTGGGCTCACCCCTCCACTTT. As protein: CASSISWVGSPLHF. This sequence joins TRBV2 and TRBJ1-6; D is undetermined. This CDR3 comprises 14 residues. The germline V gene encodes CDR1 SNHLY and CDR2 FYNNEI. The V end was cut by 5 bases, the J end by 10 bases, with 15 bases between.

The chain couples TRBV6-1 to TRBJ1-1, with 7 bases aligning to TRBD1. J gave up 4 bases and V 5 bases, and 7 bases lay outside the gene matches. Germline V gene sequence: CDR1 MNHNS, CDR2 SASEGT. This CDR3 region has 14 residues. CDR3 protein: CASSTTGLGTEAFF. The CDR3 DNA reads TGTGCCAGCAGTACGACAGGGTTAGGCACTGAAGCTTTCTTT.

V usage is TRBV2 and J usage is TRBJ2-3, with 10 bases that match TRBD2. Unmatched junction bases numbered 14, after V lost 7 bases and J lost 10 bases. The germline gives CDR1 SNHLY, CDR2 FYNNEI. There are 15 residues in the CDR3. The chain's CDR3 is CASNLRELAGESQYF. DNA for the CDR3: TGTGCCAGCAACCTGAGGGAGCTAGCGGGAGAATCGCAGTATTTT.

The J gene is TRBJ1-2, the V gene TRBV19, with D perhaps matching TRBD1 (6 bases). The germline gives CDR1 LNHDA, CDR2 SQIVND (reference sequence). Between the trimmed V and J ends, which lost 5 bases and 11 bases, there was a span of 27 bases. CDR3 length equals 16 residues. The CDR3 nucleotides are TGTGCCAGTAGTCCATGGGGGGGCCAGACGACGAAATCTTACACCTTC. Translated: CASSPWGGQTTKSYTF.

The rearrangement uses TRBV28 and TRBJ1-5; D is unclear. Germline-derived CDR1 and CDR2 are MDHEN and SYDVKM. V lost 4 bases and J 0 bases, leaving 7 bases between the germline ends. CDR3 length: 14 amino acids. CDR3 loop: CASSSPGSNQPQHF. DNA of the CDR3: TGTGCCAGCAGTTCCCCGGGTAGCAATCAGCCCCAGCATTTT.

The V call is TRBV7-2, the J call TRBJ2-1, with D perhaps TRBD1 (5 bases). V was clipped by 0 bases and J by 2 bases, with 8 bases between them. This CDR3 is 15 amino acids long. Germline-derived CDR1 and CDR2 are SGHTA and FQGNSA. As DNA, the CDR3 is TGTGCCAGCAGCTTAGCGCCGACAGCCTACAATGAGCAGTTCTTC. Protein sequence: CASSLAPTAYNEQFF.

This rearrangement joins TRBV7-9 to TRBJ2-2, with a possible D match to TRBD2 (5 bases). The CDR3 spans 15 residues. CDR1 and CDR2 (germline): SEHNR, FQNEAQ (reference sequence). V lost 4 bases and J 5 bases, leaving 14 bases between the germline ends. The CDR3: CASSSGTGSTGELFF. The CDR3 DNA sequence: TGTGCCAGCAGCTCTGGCACGGGGTCGACCGGGGAGCTGTTTTTT.

V is TRBV7-2 and J is TRBJ1-2; D possibly corresponds to TRBD1 (6 bases). Trimming shortened V by 1 base and J by 3 bases, and 9 bases separated the two germline ends. The CDR3 consists of 14 residues. The germline V gene encodes CDR1 SGHTA and CDR2 FQGNSA. The CDR3 sequence: CASSLVAGDYGYTF. Here the CDR3 DNA reads TGTGCCAGCAGCTTAGTCGCAGGGGACTATGGCTACACCTTC.

This clone showed up just once. Written as DNA, the CDR3 is TGTGCCAGTAGAGCGGACAGGGGGCGCGGGAGCAATCAGCCCCAGCATTTT. Amino acid sequence: CASRADRGRGSNQPQHF. J is TRBJ1-5 and V is TRBV19, with 11 bases matching TRBD1. CDR1 LNHDA and CDR2 SQIVND come from the germline V gene (reference sequence). Trimming took 6 bases from V and 1 from J; bases not matched to a gene: 8. The CDR3 totals 17 residues.

The count of this clone is one. The V call is TRBV7-8, the J call TRBJ1-6; perhaps TRBD1 as D (5 bases). Germline-derived CDR1 and CDR2 are SGHVS and FQNEAQ. The CDR3 sequence is 14 residues long. V was cut by 8 bases and J by 3 bases, with 11 bases left in between. CDR3 in DNA: TGTGCCAGCGCGACAGTGAGCTATAATTCACCCCTCCACTTT. Protein product: CASATVSYNSPLHF.

V gene TRBV9 combines with J gene TRBJ1-6; perhaps TRBD1 as D (5 bases). The germline V and J ends were trimmed by 5 bases and 9 bases, with 24 bases remaining between them. Germline V CDR1 and CDR2: SGDLS, YYNGEE. The CDR3 consists of 17 residues. CDR3 DNA: TGTGCCAGCAGTGAAAACCACCAACAGGCGCGAGTTTCACCCCTCCACTTT. It encodes CASSENHQQARVSPLHF.